This TCR beta chain was recovered during a study of identical twins. TCRdb re-derived calls from the 5' RACE reads in MiXCR, one entry per CDR3 protein. The sample holds about 340,000 distinct CDR3 sequences, 9% to 15% seen once. The CDR3 loop spans 14 amino acids. Germline trimming cut 6 bases from V and 8 bases from J; bases unmatched to any gene: 4. Germline V gene lookup returns CDR1 ENHRY and CDR2 SYGVKD. Among all donors, each was a healthy Caucasian. These records were also assigned to another study, of yellow fever vaccine responses in identical twins.

This TCR came from a woman younger than 30 in good health. The chain links TRBV10-3 to TRBJ2-1, with 13 nucleotides matching TRBD2. Sample: CD8+ T cells sorted from blood. CDR3 amino acids: CAISEGLAGDEQFF. DNA for the CDR3: TGTGCCATCAGCGAAGGACTAGCGGGAGATGAGCAGTTCTTC.